Reported below is one T cell receptor (beta chain). The sample comes from a study of T cells in Graves' hyperthyroidism and ophthalmopathy. Those patients with uncontrolled infection, other autoimmune disease, pregnancy or lactation were excluded. Diagnoses were established using clinical symptoms, serum thyroxine and TRAb, thyroid ultrasound and orbital computed tomography. The TCR beta CDR3 regions underwent amplification using RNA transcripts as the source. Carried out on the TCR CDR3, a first-round RT-PCR used the HTBI primer set. TCRdb recomputed calls from the multiplex PCR reads with MiXCR, one row per CDR3 protein. Of 300,000 to 450,000 distinct CDR3 sequences in the sample, more than 15% were seen once. The CDR3 runs 15 residues. V was clipped by 6 bases and J by 9 bases, with 21 bases between them. CDR1 and CDR2 from the germline V gene are SGHVT and SQSDAQ.

Material: blood. This receptor was identified in a woman aged 18 to 35 with Graves' hyperthyroidism that later progressed to Graves' ophthalmopathy. The chain is built from TRBV7-4 and TRBJ2-1; D gene unclear. The CDR3 loop is CASSPESTPGTEQFF. The CDR3 DNA reads TGTGCCAGCAGTCCCGAATCGACTCCCGGCACTGAGCAGTTCTTC.